Below are 25 T cell receptor beta chains sequenced from a single sample in a study of blood T cell repertoires in COVID-19. The repertoire was sequenced with immunoSEQ multiplex PCR; TCRdb's copy has only in-frame clones and lacks some. The sample holds about 170,000 clones, over 60% seen once. Sequenced sample: peripheral blood. Receptor source: a man aged 60-69 years with acute or convalescent COVID-19.

The rearrangement joins TRBV27 to TRBJ1-5, with unresolved D. Germline V gives CDR1 MNHEY, CDR2 SMNVEV (reference sequence). There are 15 residues in the CDR3. Trimming took 5 bases from V and 3 from J, leaving 14 bases between them. CDR3 in amino acids: CASSPGYTNNQPQHF. The DNA of the CDR3 is TGTGCCAGCAGTCCGGGATACACTAACAATCAGCCCCAGCATTTT.

This sequence joins TRBV28 and TRBJ2-4; the D gene is possibly TRBD1 (6 bases). Germline loops: CDR1 MDHEN, CDR2 SYDVKM. Trimming stripped 5 bases from V and 8 bases from J, with 16 bases between. This CDR3 is 14 amino acids long. This chain's CDR3 is CASSADSRRDIQYF. CDR3 nucleotides: TGTGCCAGCAGTGCGGACAGCCGTAGGGACATTCAGTACTTC.

The V gene is TRBV24-1, the J gene TRBJ1-6; D not resolved. CDR3 length: 12 amino acids. Between the trimmed V and J ends, which lost 4 bases and 8 bases, there was a span of 5 bases. The germline gives CDR1 KGHDR, CDR2 SFDVKD. The CDR3, as DNA: TGTGCCACCAGTGAGGAGGATTCACCCCTCCACTTT. Encoded protein: CATSEEDSPLHF.

This CDR3 reads CASRSRDWDTQYF. In DNA, the CDR3 is TGTGCCAGCAGATCCCGGGACTGGGATACGCAGTATTTT. The V and J genes are TRBV27 and TRBJ2-3; TRBD2 is a possible D gene (6 bases). This CDR3 contains 13 residues. The germline gives CDR1 MNHEY, CDR2 SMNVEV (reference sequence). The V end lost 6 bases, the J end lost 6 bases, and 13 bases lay between the germline ends.

This clone was detected only a few times. This chain uses TRBV19 with TRBJ2-3; the match to TRBD1 covers 8 bases. Germline V gene data show CDR1 as LNHDA and CDR2 as SQIVND (reference sequence). Trimming took 4 bases from V and 0 from J; bases not matched to a gene: 6. The CDR3 extends over 16 amino acids. The CDR3 spells CASSKFWTGSTDTQYF. CDR3 nucleotides: TGTGCCAGTAGTAAGTTTTGGACAGGGAGCACAGATACGCAGTATTTT.

V gene TRBV9 combines with J gene TRBJ1-1, with D perhaps TRBD1 (6 bases). Germline V gene lookup returns CDR1 SGDLS and CDR2 YYNGEE. The CDR3 contains 14 residues. Trimming took off 0 bases at V and 4 bases at J, with 10 bases between the two ends. The CDR3 nucleotides read TGTGCCAGCAGCGTAGCGGTGGGGGCCACTGAAGCTTTCTTT. Translation gives CASSVAVGATEAFF.

J is TRBJ2-1 and V is TRBV6-5; D not certain. CDR1 is MNHEY, CDR2 SVGAGI, per germline. Trimming took 8 bases from V and 7 from J, leaving 12 bases between them. CDR3 size: 12 residues. The CDR3 sequence is CASEAGWNEQFF. CDR3 bases: TGTGCCAGCGAAGCCGGGTGGAATGAGCAGTTCTTC.

This chain joins TRBV11-2 and TRBJ2-7; TRBD1 agrees at 9 bases. CDR3 length equals 15 residues. Trimming removed 5 bases from V and 4 bases from J; junction bases left unmatched: 9. Germline lookup yields CDR1 SGHAT and CDR2 FQNNGV. The CDR3 DNA is TGTGCCAGCAGCAAGGCCGGGGGACAGGGTTACGAGCAGTACTTC. It is translated as CASSKAGGQGYEQYF.

The V call is TRBV2, the J call TRBJ1-6, with 9 bases aligning to TRBD1. The junction had 5 bases not matched to a gene; V was cut back by 7 bases and J by 10 bases. The CDR3 spans 13 residues. CDR1 is SNHLY, CDR2 FYNNEI, per germline. The CDR3 coding sequence is TGTGCCAGCACTGGGACAGGGAGGTCACCCCTCCACTTT. Translating gives CASTGTGRSPLHF.

The chain employs TRBV19 and TRBJ2-7; TRBD1 might be the D (6 bases). Trimming removed 5 bases from V and 0 bases from J, with 14 bases in between. The length of the CDR3 is 15 residues. Germline CDR1 and CDR2: LNHDA and SQIVND (reference sequence). The CDR3: CASSPTWDNSYEQYF. CDR3 sequence (DNA): TGTGCCAGTAGTCCAACCTGGGACAACTCCTACGAGCAGTACTTC.

V usage is TRBV30 and J usage is TRBJ2-7; 10 nucleotides line up with TRBD1. Germline V CDR1 and CDR2: GTSNPN, SVGIG (reference sequence). V was pared by 3 bases and J by 0 bases, with 2 bases of the junction left unmatched. The CDR3 sequence is 14 residues long. The CDR3 region is CAWSGTGVSYEQYF. The CDR3 DNA sequence: TGTGCCTGGAGCGGGACAGGGGTCTCCTACGAGCAGTACTTC. The full variable domain, with the rest looked up from reference TRBV30 and TRBJ2-7, is SQTIHQWPATLVQPVGSPLSLECTVEGTSNPNLYWYRQAAGRGLQLLFYSVGIGQISSEVPQNLSASRPQDRQFILSSKKLLLSDSGFYLCAWSGTGVSYEQYFGPGTRLTVT.

This clone was found many times. The J gene is TRBJ2-3, the V gene TRBV11-2, with D perhaps TRBD1 (5 bases). Germline assignment: CDR1 SGHAT and CDR2 FQNNGV. V gave up 4 bases and J gave up 2 bases, with 10 bases separating them. The CDR3 runs 14 residues. CDR3 in amino acids: CASSYRQFTDTQYF. CDR3 nucleotide sequence: TGTGCCAGCAGCTACAGACAGTTCACAGATACGCAGTATTTT.

This clone was picked up one time. V and J are TRBV29-1 and TRBJ1-2; D possibly corresponds to TRBD1 (5 bases). Trimming stripped 4 bases from V and 5 bases from J, with 14 bases between. This CDR3 spans 13 amino acids. Per the germline V gene, CDR1 is SQVTM and CDR2 is ANQGSEA. CDR3 region: CSVAEGQNYGYTF. CDR3 DNA: TGCAGCGTTGCGGAGGGGCAGAATTATGGCTACACCTTC.

The chain couples TRBV9 to TRBJ2-2, with TRBD1 matching 10 bases. From germline, CDR1 is SGDLS and CDR2 YYNGEE. V lost 2 bases, J lost 5 bases, and 6 bases stayed unmatched. The CDR3 length is 16 residues. CDR3 coding DNA: TGTGCCAGCAGCGTCTCCGACAGGGGGCATACCGGGGAGCTGTTTTTT. Protein sequence: CASSVSDRGHTGELFF. The full variable domain, its missing parts supplied by reference TRBV9 and TRBJ2-2, is DSGVTQTPKHLITATGQRVTLRCSPRSGDLSVYWYQQSLDQGLQFLIQYYNGEERAKGNILERFSAQQFPDLHSELNLSSLELGDSALYFCASSVSDRGHTGELFFGEGSRLTVL.

This chain joins TRBV30 and TRBJ2-2; 9 nucleotides line up with TRBD1. The V segment lost 3 bases and the J segment 1 base; nucleotides outside the gene matches: 6. Germline V gene sequence: CDR1 GTSNPN, CDR2 SVGIG (reference sequence). CDR3 length equals 16 residues. CDR3 amino acids: CAWSTTGGWNTGELFF. CDR3 coding DNA: TGTGCCTGGAGCACTACAGGGGGCTGGAACACCGGGGAGCTGTTTTTT.

The chain uses TRBV18 and TRBJ2-7, with D maybe TRBD2 (5 bases). V gave up 6 bases and J gave up 3 bases, with 15 bases separating them. Germline V lookup: CDR1 KGHSH, CDR2 LQKENI. The CDR3 extends over 14 amino acids. CDR3 DNA sequence: TGTGCCAGCTCCTCCCCCTCGGGGAGCTACGAGCAGTACTTC. This translates into CASSSPSGSYEQYF.

V is TRBV18 and J is TRBJ1-3; 7 bases line up with TRBD1. Germline CDR1 reads KGHSH; CDR2 reads LQKENI. The length of the CDR3 is 15 residues. Trimming cost V 5 bases and J 0 bases; bases outside gene matches: 4. In nucleotides, the CDR3 is TGTGCCAGCTCAACGGGACAGAGCTCTGGAAACACCATATATTTT. Its protein is CASSTGQSSGNTIYF.

CDR3 sequence reads: CASSEALSGYGYTF. The CDR3 DNA is TGTGCCAGCAGTGAAGCCCTGAGCGGCTATGGCTACACCTTC. The chain combines TRBV6-1 with TRBJ1-2; D remains ambiguous. The CDR3 is 14 residues long. Germline-derived CDR1 and CDR2 are MNHNS and SASEGT. The germline V and J ends were trimmed by 0 bases and 4 bases, with 9 bases remaining between them.

The rearrangement uses TRBV4-2 and TRBJ2-7, with TRBD1 identical over 9 bases. The germline V gene has CDR1 LGHNA and CDR2 YNFKEQ. After removal of 3 bases from V and 3 bases from J, the junction contained 3 bases not matched to a gene. The length of the CDR3 is 14 residues. CDR3 sequence: CASSQDRGIYEQYF. CDR3 nucleotides: TGTGCCAGCAGCCAGGACAGGGGAATCTACGAGCAGTACTTC.

The chain carries TRBV6-5 and TRBJ2-1; perhaps TRBD1 as D (6 bases). The germline CDR1 and CDR2 sequences are MNHEY and SVGAGI. The V end was cut by 7 bases, the J end by 10 bases, with 11 bases between. The CDR3 covers 11 residues. This chain's CDR3 is CASTDTGEQFF. The CDR3 DNA follows: TGTGCCAGCACCGACACAGGGGAGCAGTTCTTC.

In its sample, this clone was seen a few times. V is TRBV27 and J is TRBJ1-4; possibly TRBD1 for D (5 bases). V was trimmed by 3 bases and J by 1 base, leaving 12 bases between them. The CDR3 totals 16 residues. Per germline, CDR1 MNHEY and CDR2 SMNVEV (reference sequence). CDR3 sequence: CASSFGGIGTNEKLFF. The DNA for the CDR3 is TGTGCCAGCAGTTTCGGGGGGATAGGAACTAATGAAAAACTGTTTTTT.

A word on this clone: This specimen includes other DNA sequences encoding the same CDR3. V gene TRBV5-1 combines with J gene TRBJ1-1, with 7 bases lining up with TRBD1. Germline V gene data show CDR1 as SGHRS and CDR2 as YFSETQ. The ends lost 1 base at V and 4 bases at J; junction bases unmatched: 1. The CDR3 runs 13 residues. The CDR3 nucleotides are TGCGCCAGCAGCTTGTCAGGGGGCACTGAAGCTTTCTTT. Protein: CASSLSGGTEAFF.

The J gene is TRBJ2-3, the V gene TRBV30; 13 bases fit TRBD2. After removal of 1 base from V and 0 bases from J, the junction contained 4 bases not matched to a gene. Germline V CDR1 and CDR2: GTSNPN, SVGIG (reference sequence). The CDR3 is 17 amino acids. The CDR3 spells CAWSAGLAGSSTDTQYF. CDR3 coding DNA: TGTGCCTGGAGTGCGGGACTAGCGGGGTCTAGCACAGATACGCAGTATTTT.

This chain joins TRBV10-3 and TRBJ2-3, with D possibly matching TRBD2 (6 bases). The V gene lost 2 bases and the J gene lost 11 bases, with 14 bases spanning the gap. This CDR3 region has 13 residues. Per germline, CDR1 ENHRY and CDR2 SYGVKD. The CDR3 nucleotides read TGTGCCATCAGTGAGCCCCCGGGGGTCATGCAGTATTTT. This encodes CAISEPPGVMQYF.

J is TRBJ2-7 and V is TRBV7-2; 7 nucleotides align to TRBD2. The CDR3 is 16 residues long. Germline trimming cut 5 bases from V and 3 bases from J; bases unmatched to any gene: 13. CDR1 SGHTA and CDR2 FQGNSA come from the germline V gene. CDR3 sequence reads: CASSPPIGLDYYEQYF. The CDR3 DNA is TGTGCCAGCAGCCCTCCCATCGGACTAGACTACTACGAGCAGTACTTC.